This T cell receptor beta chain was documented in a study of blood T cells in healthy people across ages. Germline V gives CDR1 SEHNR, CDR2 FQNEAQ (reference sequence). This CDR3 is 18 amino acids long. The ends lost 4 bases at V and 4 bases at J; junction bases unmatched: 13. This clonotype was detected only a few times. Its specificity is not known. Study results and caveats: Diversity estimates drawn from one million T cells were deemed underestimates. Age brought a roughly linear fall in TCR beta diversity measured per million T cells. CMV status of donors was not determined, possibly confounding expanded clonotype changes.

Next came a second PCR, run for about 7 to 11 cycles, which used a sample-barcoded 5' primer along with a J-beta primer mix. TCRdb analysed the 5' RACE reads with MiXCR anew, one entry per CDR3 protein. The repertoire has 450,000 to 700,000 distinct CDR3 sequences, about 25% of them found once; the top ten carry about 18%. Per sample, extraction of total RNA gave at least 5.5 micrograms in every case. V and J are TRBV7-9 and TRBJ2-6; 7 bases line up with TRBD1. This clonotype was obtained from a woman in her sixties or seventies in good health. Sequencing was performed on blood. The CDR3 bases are TGTGCCAGCAGCTCCCAGGGACAGAGTCCGATAGGGGCCAACGTCCTGACTTTC. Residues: CASSSQGQSPIGANVLTF.